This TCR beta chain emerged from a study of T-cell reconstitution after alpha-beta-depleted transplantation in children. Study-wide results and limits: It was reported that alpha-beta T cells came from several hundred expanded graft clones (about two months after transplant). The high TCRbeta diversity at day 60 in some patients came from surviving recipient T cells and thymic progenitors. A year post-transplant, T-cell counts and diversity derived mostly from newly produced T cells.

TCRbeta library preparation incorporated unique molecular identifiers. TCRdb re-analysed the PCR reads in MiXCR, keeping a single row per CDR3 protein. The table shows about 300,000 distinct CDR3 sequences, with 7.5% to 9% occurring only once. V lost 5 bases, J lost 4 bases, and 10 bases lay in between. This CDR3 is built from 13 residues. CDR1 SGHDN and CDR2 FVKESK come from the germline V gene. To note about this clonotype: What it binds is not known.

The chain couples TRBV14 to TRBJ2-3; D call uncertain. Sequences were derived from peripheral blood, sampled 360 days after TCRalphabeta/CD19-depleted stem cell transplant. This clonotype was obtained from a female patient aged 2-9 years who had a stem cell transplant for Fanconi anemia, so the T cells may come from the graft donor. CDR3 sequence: CASSWLGADTQYF. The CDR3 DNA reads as TGTGCCAGCAGCTGGCTAGGCGCAGATACGCAGTATTTT.